A single sample is the source of the 32 T cell receptor beta chains below, sequenced in a study of T cell responses to AZD1222 COVID-19 vaccine. The data were produced by immunoSEQ multiplex PCR, yet TCRdb's version contains in-frame clones alone and is incomplete. The table includes about 200,000 clones, around 93% detected once. Specimen: peripheral blood, collected 28 days after the second AZD1222 dose. All receptors derive from an adult who received the AZD1222 COVID-19 vaccine.

In its sample, this clone was seen once. The sample carries other DNA sequences with the same CDR3. The chain couples TRBV3-1 (or the pseudogene TRBV3-2) to TRBJ2-7, with D unclear. The V and J ends lost 2 bases and 1 base respectively, with 3 bases between them. The germline CDR1 and CDR2 sequences are LGHDT and YNNKEL (reference sequence). This CDR3 is built from 12 residues. CDR3 sequence: CASSQSSYEQYF. The DNA for the CDR3 is TGTGCCAGCAGCCAATCGTCCTACGAGCAGTACTTC.

V usage is TRBV5-4 and J usage is TRBJ1-3; D may be TRBD1 (6 bases). CDR1 is SGHNT and CDR2 is YYREEE in the germline V gene (reference sequence). V lost 0 bases and J lost 0, with 13 bases in between. This CDR3 region has 17 residues. CDR3 DNA: TGTGCCAGCAGCTTGGGGGGGGGCACCAACTCTGGAAACACCATATATTTT. Amino acid sequence: CASSLGGGTNSGNTIYF. The entire variable domain, with the rest obtained from reference TRBV5-4 and TRBJ1-3, is as follows: ETGVTQSPTHLIKTRGQQVTLRCSSQSGHNTVSWYQQALGQGPQFIFQYYREEENGRGNFPPRFSGLQFPNYSSELNVNALELDDSALYLCASSLGGGTNSGNTIYFGEGSWLTVV.

J is TRBJ2-1 and V is TRBV5-1, with 8 bases lining up with TRBD2. This CDR3 has 16 residues. The junction had 6 bases not matched to a gene; V was cut back by 4 bases and J by 0 bases. Germline V gene lookup returns CDR1 SGHRS and CDR2 YFSETQ. Here the CDR3 reads CASSQSGGPSYNEQFF. The CDR3 nucleotides read TGCGCCAGCAGCCAGAGCGGGGGACCCTCCTACAATGAGCAGTTCTTC. The full variable domain, completed using reference TRBV5-1 and TRBJ2-1, is KAGVTQTPRYLIKTRGQQVTLSCSPISGHRSVSWYQQTPGQGLQFLFEYFSETQRNKGNFPGRFSGRQFSNSRSEMNVSTLELGDSALYLCASSQSGGPSYNEQFFGPGTRLTVL.

The J gene is TRBJ1-1, the V gene TRBV7-3; D perhaps matches TRBD1 (5 bases). Deletions cut 4 bases from V and 4 bases from J, with 13 bases between. Per germline, CDR1 SGHTA and CDR2 FQGTGA. The CDR3 runs 14 residues. The CDR3 DNA follows: TGTGCCAGCAGCTCCACAGGAAGGGGCACTGAAGCTTTCTTT. Protein sequence: CASSSTGRGTEAFF.

The chain recombines TRBV5-5 with TRBJ2-7; unclear D gene. Germline V gene data show CDR1 as SGHKS and CDR2 as YYEKEE (reference sequence). Trimming took 0 bases from V and 6 from J, leaving 10 bases between them. This CDR3 spans 13 amino acids. In DNA form, the CDR3 reads TGTGCCAGCAGCTTGGGGTTGGGAACCGAGCAGTACTTC. As protein: CASSLGLGTEQYF.

This clone was counted only a few times. V usage is TRBV29-1 and J usage is TRBJ1-1, with D possibly matching TRBD1 (5 bases). Trimming stripped 7 bases from V and 2 bases from J, with 17 bases between. The CDR3 loop spans 14 amino acids. Germline assignment: CDR1 SQVTM and CDR2 ANQGSEA. In DNA, the CDR3 is TGCAGCGACCTGACAGTTATTACTAACACTGAAGCTTTCTTT. Its protein is CSDLTVITNTEAFF.

The rearrangement joins TRBV20-1 to TRBJ1-1, with D possibly matching TRBD1 (5 bases). V was clipped by 3 bases and J by 5 bases, with 7 bases between them. The CDR3 consists of 11 residues. CDR1 and CDR2 (germline): DFQATT, SNEGSKA (reference sequence). The CDR3 sequence: CSARWGTEAFF. CDR3 DNA: TGCAGTGCTAGGTGGGGGACTGAAGCTTTCTTT.

The chain uses TRBV18 and TRBJ2-7, with a tentative D call TRBD2 (5 bases). V shed 6 bases and J shed 6 bases, with 21 bases lying between them. Germline V CDR1 and CDR2: KGHSH, LQKENI. This CDR3 is built from 15 residues. The CDR3 nucleotides read TGTGCCAGCTCCCACACCCGGGATCGGGCGGTCGAGCAGTACTTC. The encoded protein is CASSHTRDRAVEQYF.

The J gene is TRBJ2-1, the V gene TRBV10-2; 9 positions agree with TRBD2. Germline V gives CDR1 WSHSY, CDR2 SAAADI. The CDR3 has 13 amino acids. V shed 10 bases, J shed 10 bases, and the junction held 11 bases outside the gene matches. CDR3 loop: CATRLAVVQEQFF. In nucleotides, the CDR3 is TGCGCCACCAGACTAGCGGTAGTCCAAGAGCAGTTCTTC.

The J gene is TRBJ2-7, the V gene TRBV28, with 7 bases that match TRBD1. CDR1 and CDR2 (germline): MDHEN, SYDVKM. The V gene end was trimmed by 6 bases and the J gene end by 3 bases; junction bases not matched to a gene: 5. This CDR3 has 13 residues. Written as DNA, the CDR3 is TGTGCCAGCAGCTCGGGACAGCTCTACGAGCAGTACTTC. Its translation is CASSSGQLYEQYF.

This sequence joins TRBV28 and TRBJ1-4, with no clear D. The CDR3 length is 12 residues. Trimming pared 5 bases from V and 7 bases from J, leaving 8 bases between. Germline V gene lookup returns CDR1 MDHEN and CDR2 SYDVKM. The CDR3, as DNA: TGTGCCAGCAGTGCCGAATTTGAAAAACTGTTTTTT. Its translation: CASSAEFEKLFF.

V and J are TRBV29-1 and TRBJ1-4, with 7 bases identical to TRBD1. Germline V CDR1 and CDR2: SQVTM, ANQGSEA. V was clipped by 5 bases and J by 4 bases; unmatched bases: 4. The CDR3 consists of 13 residues. The CDR3 reads CSVYYRGNEKLFF. Written as DNA, the CDR3 is TGCAGCGTTTATTACAGGGGTAATGAAAAACTGTTTTTT.

Written as DNA, the CDR3 is TGTGCCACCAACGAGTTCTCGGCCGGGGAGCTGTTTTTT. Its protein product is CATNEFSAGELFF. The chain has TRBV24-1 and TRBJ2-2; D remains unclear. From germline, CDR1 is KGHDR and CDR2 SFDVKD. The V and J ends lost 8 bases and 6 bases respectively, with 12 bases between them. The CDR3 contains 13 residues.

The chain combines TRBV7-2 with TRBJ1-1; D gene ambiguous. V was trimmed by 5 bases and J by 1 base, leaving 8 bases between them. Looked up from germline, CDR1 is SGHTA and CDR2 is FQGNSA. The CDR3 extends over 13 amino acids. CDR3 loop: CASSRGENTEAFF. The DNA of the CDR3 is TGTGCCAGCAGCCGGGGTGAGAACACTGAAGCTTTCTTT. Full variable domain (remainder filled in from reference TRBV7-2 and TRBJ1-1): GAGVSQSPSNKVTEKGKDVELRCDPISGHTALYWYRQSLGQGLEFLIYFQGNSAPDKSGLPSDRFSAERTGGSVSTLTIQRTQQEDSAVYLCASSRGENTEAFFGQGTRLTVV.

The V and J genes are TRBV24-1 and TRBJ2-1; unclear D gene. Trimming stripped 6 bases from V and 2 bases from J, with 13 bases between. Germline CDR1 KGHDR, CDR2 SFDVKD. This CDR3 spans 15 amino acids. The CDR3 nucleotides are TGTGCCACCAGTTCCATAGTGCCGCCCTACAATGAGCAGTTCTTC. It is translated as CATSSIVPPYNEQFF.

The chain couples TRBV9 to TRBJ2-1, with 7 bases fitting TRBD1. The CDR3 sequence is 18 residues long. V was pared by 3 bases and J by 2 bases, with 14 bases of the junction left unmatched. The germline gives CDR1 SGDLS, CDR2 YYNGEE. CDR3 sequence: CASSGSGTESLPYNEQFF. The CDR3 DNA reads as TGTGCCAGCAGCGGGTCCGGGACAGAAAGTTTGCCCTACAATGAGCAGTTCTTC.

The CDR3 sequence is CASSRTGDGNQPQHF. The CDR3 DNA reads as TGCGCCAGCAGCCGCACAGGGGACGGCAATCAGCCCCAGCATTTT. V usage is TRBV4-1 and J usage is TRBJ1-5, with 7 bases aligning to TRBD1. The germline CDR1 and CDR2 sequences are MGHRA and YSYEKL. The CDR3 is 15 amino acids. The J segment lost 2 bases and the V segment lost 4 bases, leaving 5 bases of the junction unmatched.

The V and J genes are TRBV27 and TRBJ2-1, with a tentative D call TRBD1 (6 bases). V lost 4 bases and J 6 bases, leaving 13 bases between the germline ends. Germline lookup yields CDR1 MNHEY and CDR2 SMNVEV (reference sequence). This CDR3 has 14 residues. CDR3 amino acids: CASSSPSRGNEQFF. CDR3 coding DNA: TGTGCCAGCAGTTCTCCAAGCAGGGGCAATGAGCAGTTCTTC.

The chain combines TRBV6-5 with TRBJ2-1; the match to TRBD2 covers 8 bases. Trimming removed 8 bases from V and 6 bases from J; junction bases left unmatched: 9. CDR3 length: 14 amino acids. Germline V gene lookup returns CDR1 MNHEY and CDR2 SVGAGI. The CDR3 nucleotides are TGTGCCAGCGAGGCCGGGACTAGGGTCAATGAGCAGTTCTTC. It yields the protein CASEAGTRVNEQFF.

This sequence joins TRBV7-2 and TRBJ2-6; TRBD2 aligns across 8 bases. Germline CDR1 is SGHTA and CDR2 is FQGNSA. The CDR3 has 17 residues. V shed 2 bases, J shed 4 bases, and the junction held 7 bases outside the gene matches. CDR3 nucleotides: TGTGCCAGCAGCTTATGGGGACTAGTCTCCGGGGCCAACGTCCTGACTTTC. Translating gives CASSLWGLVSGANVLTF.

This clone was seen just once. This chain uses TRBV29-1 with TRBJ2-7, with TRBD1 as a possible D gene (5 bases). CDR1 is SQVTM, CDR2 ANQGSEA, per germline. CDR3 length: 12 amino acids. Trimming removed 4 bases at V and 1 base at J, with 8 bases between. The CDR3 DNA follows: TGCAGCGTTGGGGGCAGGTCCTACGAGCAGTACTTC. It translates to CSVGGRSYEQYF.

The V gene is TRBV6-6, the J gene TRBJ1-3, with TRBD1 as a possible D gene (6 bases). The V gene's germline CDR1 is MNHNY and CDR2 SVGAGI (reference sequence). V was clipped by 6 bases and J by 3 bases, with 12 bases between them. The CDR3 sequence is 14 residues long. The chain's CDR3 is CASRSTGSGNTIYF. DNA for the CDR3: TGTGCCAGCAGATCAACAGGGAGTGGAAACACCATATATTTT.

V and J are TRBV2 and TRBJ1-2; D may be TRBD1 (6 bases). Deletions cut 4 bases from V and 2 bases from J, with 11 bases between. Germline CDR1 is SNHLY and CDR2 is FYNNEI. CDR3 size: 14 residues. CDR3 protein: CASSGQVLNYGYTF. CDR3 DNA: TGTGCCAGCAGTGGACAGGTATTAAACTATGGCTACACCTTC.

V gene TRBV7-2 combines with J gene TRBJ2-7; D unresolved. This CDR3 contains 16 residues. Deletions cut 4 bases from V and 0 bases from J, with 16 bases between. CDR1 SGHTA and CDR2 FQGNSA come from the germline V gene. The CDR3 here is CASSSPRWGSSYEQYF. As DNA, the CDR3 is TGTGCCAGCAGCTCCCCTAGGTGGGGAAGCTCCTACGAGCAGTACTTC.

The chain has TRBV12-3 or TRBV12-4 and TRBJ1-2; 7 nucleotides match TRBD1. The CDR3 has 11 residues. Losses at the gene ends were 5 bases for V and 12 bases for J; bases not matched to a gene: 6. In DNA, the CDR3 is TGTGCCAGCAGTGCACCGACAGGGAACACCTTC. It specifies CASSAPTGNTF.

This rearrangement joins TRBV7-3 to TRBJ1-1, with 7 nucleotides matching TRBD1. Looked up from germline, CDR1 is SGHTA and CDR2 is FQGTGA. J lost 10 bases, V lost 1 base, and 6 bases had no gene match. The CDR3 runs 13 residues. The CDR3 loop is CASSLNRGERAFF. CDR3 nucleotides: TGTGCCAGCAGCTTAAACAGGGGCGAGAGAGCTTTCTTT. The entire variable domain, with the rest obtained from reference TRBV7-3 and TRBJ1-1, is as follows: GAGVSQTPSNKVTEKGKYVELRCDPISGHTALYWYRQSLGQGPEFLIYFQGTGAADDSGLPNDRFFAVRPEGSVSTLKIQRTERGDSAVYLCASSLNRGERAFFGQGTRLTVV.

The chain recombines TRBV7-2 with TRBJ2-2; the D gene is possibly TRBD1 (5 bases). Germline CDR1 is SGHTA and CDR2 is FQGNSA. The V gene lost 2 bases and the J gene lost 2 bases, with 18 bases spanning the gap. CDR3 length: 18 residues. CDR3 DNA: TGTGCCAGCAGCTTATTCCTTATGGGGCAGAGCAACACCGGGGAGCTGTTTTTT. As protein: CASSLFLMGQSNTGELFF.

The DNA of the CDR3 is TGTGCCAGCTCACCCGGGACAGGGGATGGCGGCTACACCTTC. This sequence encodes CASSPGTGDGGYTF. The chain couples TRBV18 to TRBJ1-2; 10 bases align to TRBD1. The CDR3 covers 14 residues. Unmatched junction bases numbered 6, after V lost 3 bases and J lost 8 bases. The germline gives CDR1 KGHSH, CDR2 LQKENI.

The chain links TRBV28 to TRBJ2-3; TRBD2 might be the D (5 bases). V was clipped by 8 bases and J by 1 base, with 22 bases between them. Germline V gene sequence: CDR1 MDHEN, CDR2 SYDVKM. CDR3 size: 17 residues. In nucleotides, the CDR3 is TGTGCCAGCGGCTCCGAAGGAGGATCGCGGGGCACAGATACGCAGTATTTT. Its translation: CASGSEGGSRGTDTQYF.

This clone was detected only once. The genes are TRBV9 and TRBJ1-4, with a weak D call TRBD1 (6 bases). V was shortened by 3 bases and J by 3 bases, with 9 bases between the two germline ends. The CDR3 runs to 14 residues. Germline CDR1 is SGDLS and CDR2 is YYNGEE. The CDR3 here is CASSAGVANEKLFF. The CDR3 coding sequence is TGTGCCAGCAGCGCAGGGGTCGCTAATGAAAAACTGTTTTTT.

The V call is TRBV12-3 or TRBV12-4, the J call TRBJ2-3, with D tentatively TRBD1 (6 bases). The V gene lost 6 bases and the J gene lost 5 bases, with 12 bases spanning the gap. This CDR3 spans 13 amino acids. In nucleotides, the CDR3 is TGTGCCAGCAGCACCGGGACACAAGATACGCAGTATTTT. Its translation: CASSTGTQDTQYF.

This chain connects TRBV27 to TRBJ2-1; the D gene is possibly TRBD2 (5 bases). The CDR3 loop spans 16 amino acids. Germline V gene data show CDR1 as MNHEY and CDR2 as SMNVEV (reference sequence). Trimming pared 3 bases from V and 1 base from J, leaving 13 bases between. The DNA of the CDR3 is TGTGCCAGCAGTTTTTCGGCGGGCCTTTCCTACAATGAGCAGTTCTTC. Encoded protein: CASSFSAGLSYNEQFF.